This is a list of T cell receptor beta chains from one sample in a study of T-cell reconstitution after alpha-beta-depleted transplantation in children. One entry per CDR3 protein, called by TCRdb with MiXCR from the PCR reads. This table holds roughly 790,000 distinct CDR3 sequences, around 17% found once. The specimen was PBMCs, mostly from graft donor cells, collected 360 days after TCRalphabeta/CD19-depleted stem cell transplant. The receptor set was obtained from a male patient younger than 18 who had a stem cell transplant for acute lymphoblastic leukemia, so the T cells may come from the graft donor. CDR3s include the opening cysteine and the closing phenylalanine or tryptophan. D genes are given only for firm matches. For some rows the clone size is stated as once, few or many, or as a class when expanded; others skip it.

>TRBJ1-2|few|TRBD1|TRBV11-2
CASSWTGTDYGYTF
TGTGCCAGCAGCTGGACAGGGACTGACTATGGCTACACCTTC
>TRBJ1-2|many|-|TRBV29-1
CSVVRGSNYGYTF
TGCAGCGTTGTCCGGGGGTCCAACTATGGCTACACCTTC
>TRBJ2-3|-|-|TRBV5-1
CASRALTSPDTQYF
TGCGCCAGCAGGGCACTAACATCCCCAGATACGCAGTATTTT
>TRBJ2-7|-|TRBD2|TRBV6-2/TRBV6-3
CASSDGTSGRGYEQYF
TGTGCCAGCAGTGATGGGACTAGCGGGAGGGGCTACGAGCAGTACTTC
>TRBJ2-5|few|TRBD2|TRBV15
CATSGSSGRADQETQYF
TGTGCCACCAGCGGGTCTAGCGGGAGGGCCGACCAAGAGACCCAGTACTTC
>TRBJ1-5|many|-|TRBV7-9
CASSLGGTVNQPQHF
TGTGCCAGCAGCTTAGGGGGGACGGTCAATCAGCCCCAGCATTTT
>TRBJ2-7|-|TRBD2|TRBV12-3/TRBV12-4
CASRPGTSGSYEQYF
TGTGCCAGCAGACCCGGGACTAGCGGATCCTACGAGCAGTACTTC
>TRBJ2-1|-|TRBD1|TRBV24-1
CATSEARTGQLYNEQFF
TGTGCCACCAGTGAAGCCCGGACAGGGCAGCTCTACAATGAGCAGTTCTTC
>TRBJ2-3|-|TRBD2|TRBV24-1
CATSDLGLREGTDTQYF
TGTGCCACCAGTGACCTTGGCCTGCGGGAGGGCACAGATACGCAGTATTTT
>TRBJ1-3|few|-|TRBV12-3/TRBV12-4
CASTKGTPSRSGNTIYF
TGTGCCAGCACCAAGGGGACGCCTTCCCGGTCTGGAAACACCATATATTTT
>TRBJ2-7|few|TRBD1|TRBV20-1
CCASNAGGQTYYEQYF
TGCTGTGCTAGTAACGCAGGGGGACAAACCTACTACGAGCAGTACTTC
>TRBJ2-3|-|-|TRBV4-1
CASSGVNRVGTDTQYF
TGCGCCAGCAGCGGGGTTAACCGGGTCGGCACAGATACGCAGTATTTT
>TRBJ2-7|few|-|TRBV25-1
CASSDGVDHEQYF
TGTGCCAGCAGTGACGGGGTAGATCACGAGCAGTACTTC
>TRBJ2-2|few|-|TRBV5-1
CASSFTTQGLRTRIGELFF
TGCGCCAGCAGCTTTACCACACAGGGTTTGAGGACCCGCATCGGGGAGCTGTTTTTT
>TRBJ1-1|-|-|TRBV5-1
CASSFRTDTEAFF
TGCGCCAGCAGCTTTAGGACAGACACTGAAGCTTTCTTT
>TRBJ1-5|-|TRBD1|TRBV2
CASTQGASGNQPQHF
TGTGCCAGCACCCAGGGGGCTTCGGGCAATCAGCCCCAGCATTTT
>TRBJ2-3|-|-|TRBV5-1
CASSLGPSWTDTQYF
TGCGCCAGCAGCTTGGGGCCCTCGTGGACAGATACGCAGTATTTT
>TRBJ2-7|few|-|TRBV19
CASSIGGEDYHEQYF
TGTGCCAGTAGTATAGGAGGCGAGGACTACCACGAGCAGTACTTC
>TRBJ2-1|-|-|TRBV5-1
CASSSRDFTYNEQFF
TGCGCCAGCAGCTCTCGGGACTTTACCTACAATGAGCAGTTCTTC
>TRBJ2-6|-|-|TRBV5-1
CASSLRDGGSSGANVLTF
TGCGCCAGCAGCTTGCGTGATGGCGGTAGCTCTGGGGCCAACGTCCTGACTTTC
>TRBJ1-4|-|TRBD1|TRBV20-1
CCARQGPLNEKLFF
TGCTGTGCTAGACAGGGCCCGCTTAATGAAAAACTGTTTTTT
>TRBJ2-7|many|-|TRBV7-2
CASSLFRETYEQYF
TGTGCCAGCAGCTTATTCCGGGAGACCTACGAGCAGTACTTC
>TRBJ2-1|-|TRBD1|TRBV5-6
CASSLAMTGLYNEQFF
TGTGCCAGCAGCTTGGCGATGACAGGGCTCTACAATGAGCAGTTCTTC
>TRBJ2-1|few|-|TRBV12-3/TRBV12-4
CASRFSMLLYNEQFF
TGTGCCAGCAGATTCAGTATGCTATTGTACAATGAGCAGTTCTTC
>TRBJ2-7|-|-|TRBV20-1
CSARDPWGREGSYEQYF
TGCAGTGCTAGAGATCCTTGGGGCAGGGAAGGGTCCTACGAGCAGTACTTC
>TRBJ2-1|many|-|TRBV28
CASSAPGGNSYNEQFF
TGTGCCAGCAGTGCTCCTGGCGGGAACTCCTACAATGAGCAGTTCTTC